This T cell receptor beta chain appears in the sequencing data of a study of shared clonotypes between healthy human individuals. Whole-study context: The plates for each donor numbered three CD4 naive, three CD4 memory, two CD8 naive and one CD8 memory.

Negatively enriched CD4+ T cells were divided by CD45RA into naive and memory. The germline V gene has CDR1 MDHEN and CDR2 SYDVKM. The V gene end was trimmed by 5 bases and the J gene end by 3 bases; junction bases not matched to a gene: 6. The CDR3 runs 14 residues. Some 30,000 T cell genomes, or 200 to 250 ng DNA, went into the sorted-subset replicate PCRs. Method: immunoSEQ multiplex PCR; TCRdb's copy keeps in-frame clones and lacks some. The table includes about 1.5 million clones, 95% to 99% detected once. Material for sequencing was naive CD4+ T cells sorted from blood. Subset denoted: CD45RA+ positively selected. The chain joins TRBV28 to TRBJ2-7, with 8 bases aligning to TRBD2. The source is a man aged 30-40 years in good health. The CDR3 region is CASSRSSGIYEQYF. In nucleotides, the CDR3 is TGTGCCAGCAGTCGAAGTAGCGGGATCTACGAGCAGTACTTC.